This record covers a single T cell receptor beta chain. This table comes from immunoSEQ multiplex PCR, and its TCRdb copy is limited to in-frame clones, with some not included. The sample records about 300,000 clones, about 90% being singletons. The data are from a study of blood T cell repertoires in COVID-19. Study as a whole: The study drew acute and convalescent COVID-19 samples from the United States, Italy and Spain. The analysed material was cDNA or gDNA that came from T cells, B-cell-depleted T cells, or PBMCs.

Each exposed participant met a COVID-19 case in the 2 weeks preceding study entry. This sequence was found in a woman aged 45 to 65 who had been exposed to COVID-19. Material for sequencing was PBMCs or T cells enriched from blood (not recorded which).

CDR3 nucleotides: TGTGCCAGCAGCGCTACAGGGTCCACCGGGGAGCTGTTTTTT. It specifies CASSATGSTGELFF. The chain couples TRBV4-2 to TRBJ2-2; a weak D match, TRBD1 (6 bases). Trimming removed 5 bases at V and 4 bases at J, with 11 bases between. Germline V gene data show CDR1 as LGHNA and CDR2 as YNFKEQ. The CDR3 has 14 residues.